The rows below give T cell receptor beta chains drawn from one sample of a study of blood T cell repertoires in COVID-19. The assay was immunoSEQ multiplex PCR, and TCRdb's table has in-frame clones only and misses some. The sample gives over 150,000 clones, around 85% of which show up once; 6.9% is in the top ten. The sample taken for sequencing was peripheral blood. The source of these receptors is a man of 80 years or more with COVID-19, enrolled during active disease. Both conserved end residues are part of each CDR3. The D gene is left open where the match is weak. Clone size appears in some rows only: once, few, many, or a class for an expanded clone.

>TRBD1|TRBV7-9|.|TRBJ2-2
CASSQGTGMTNTGELFF
TGTGCCAGCAGCCAAGGGACAGGGATGACGAACACCGGGGAGCTGTTTTTT
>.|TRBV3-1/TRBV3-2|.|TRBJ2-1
CASSQGRGDYNEQFF
TGTGCCAGCAGCCAAGGGCGGGGCGACTACAATGAGCAGTTCTTC
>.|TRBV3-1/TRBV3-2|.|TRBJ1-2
CASSAPEKGYYGYTF
TGTGCCAGCAGCGCCCCCGAGAAGGGGTACTATGGCTACACCTTC
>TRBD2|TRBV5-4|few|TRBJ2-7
CASSLGLANYEQYF
TGTGCCAGCTCATTGGGACTAGCGAACTACGAGCAGTACTTC
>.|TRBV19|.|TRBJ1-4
CASSLRRDGEKLFF
TGTGCCAGTAGTCTCCGCCGAGACGGGGAAAAACTGTTTTTT
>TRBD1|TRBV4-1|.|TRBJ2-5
CASSQDEMGQQETQYF
TGCGCCAGCAGCCAAGATGAAATGGGACAGCAAGAGACCCAGTACTTC
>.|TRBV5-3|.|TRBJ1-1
CARSPPGRREAFF
TGTGCCAGAAGCCCACCAGGCCGTCGCGAAGCTTTCTTT
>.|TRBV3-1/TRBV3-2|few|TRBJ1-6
CASSPSSQSPLHF
TGTGCCAGCAGCCCCTCCAGTCAATCACCCCTCCACTTT
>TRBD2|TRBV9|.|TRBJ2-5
CASSPRGSGAIQETQYF
TGTGCCAGCAGCCCGAGAGGGAGCGGGGCTATCCAAGAGACCCAGTACTTC
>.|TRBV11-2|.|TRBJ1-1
CASSLVTAGVNTEAFF
TGTGCCAGCAGCTTAGTAACCGCAGGGGTCAACACTGAAGCTTTCTTT
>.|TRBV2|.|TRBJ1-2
CASIGVLGRPTNYGYTF
TGTGCCAGCATAGGGGTATTAGGGAGGCCTACTAACTATGGCTACACCTTC
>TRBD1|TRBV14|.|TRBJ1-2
CASSKRTGAYGYTF
TGTGCCAGCAGCAAACGGACAGGGGCCTATGGCTACACCTTC
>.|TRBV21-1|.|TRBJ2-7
CASSKVRGGSSYEQYF
TGTGCCAGCAGCAAAGTGCGGGGTGGGAGCTCCTACGAGCAGTACTTC
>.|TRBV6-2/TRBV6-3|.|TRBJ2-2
CASSRDSTGELFF
TGTGCCAGCAGCCGAGACAGTACCGGGGAGCTGTTTTTT
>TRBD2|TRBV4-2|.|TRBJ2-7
CASSQVGTSWNYEQYF
TGTGCCAGCAGCCAAGTGGGGACTAGCTGGAACTACGAGCAGTACTTC
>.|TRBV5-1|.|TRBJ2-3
CASSSTGSLGTDTQYF
TGCGCCAGCAGCTCTACAGGGAGTCTGGGCACAGATACGCAGTATTTT
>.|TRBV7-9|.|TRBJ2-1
CASSRGSYSSYNEQFF
TGTGCCAGCAGCCGGGGGTCTTATAGCTCCTACAATGAGCAGTTCTTC
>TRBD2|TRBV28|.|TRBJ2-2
CASTYGLAGSGELFF
TGTGCCAGCACATACGGACTAGCGGGTTCCGGGGAGCTGTTTTTT
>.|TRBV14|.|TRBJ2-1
CASSRGWVVSYNEQFF
TGTGCCAGCAGCCGGGGCTGGGTCGTTTCCTACAATGAGCAGTTCTTC
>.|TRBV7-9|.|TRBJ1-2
CASSFGSTIPYGYTF
TGTGCCAGCAGCTTCGGTAGCACGATCCCCTATGGCTACACCTTC
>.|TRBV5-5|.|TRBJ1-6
CASSSTVSSYNSPLHF
TGTGCCAGCAGCTCCACAGTTAGCTCCTATAATTCACCCCTCCACTTT
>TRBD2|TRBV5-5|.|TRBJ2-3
CASSPGLAGGGTDTQYF
TGTGCCAGCAGCCCGGGACTAGCGGGGGGGGGCACAGATACGCAGTATTTT
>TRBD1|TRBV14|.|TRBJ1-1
CASSQERQGLSYFAEAFF
TGTGCCAGCAGCCAAGAAAGACAGGGACTTTCTTATTTCGCTGAAGCTTTCTTT
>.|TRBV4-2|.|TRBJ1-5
CASSQEGGGDQPQHF
TGTGCCAGCAGCCAAGAAGGCGGTGGCGACCAGCCCCAGCATTTT
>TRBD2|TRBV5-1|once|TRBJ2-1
CASSSSGGPNNEQFF
TGCGCCAGCAGCTCTAGCGGGGGGCCGAACAATGAGCAGTTCTTC
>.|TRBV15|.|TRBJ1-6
CATSSRIFDSPLHF
TGTGCCACCAGCTCCAGAATTTTTGATTCACCCCTCCACTTT
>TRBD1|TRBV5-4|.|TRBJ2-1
CASSSPQTGTAYNEQFF
TGTGCCAGCAGCTCCCCTCAGACCGGGACAGCTTACAATGAGCAGTTCTTC
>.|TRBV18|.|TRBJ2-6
CASSPEFSGANVLTF
TGTGCCAGCTCACCAGAGTTCTCTGGGGCCAACGTCCTGACTTTC
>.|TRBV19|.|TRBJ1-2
CASIPGGAGYGYTF
TGTGCCAGTATCCCTGGAGGGGCGGGTTATGGCTACACCTTC
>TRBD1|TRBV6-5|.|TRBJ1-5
CASSYANRGYNQPQHF
TGTGCCAGCAGTTACGCAAACAGGGGGTACAATCAGCCCCAGCATTTT
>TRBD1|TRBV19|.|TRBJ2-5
CASSTQGAETQYF
TGTGCCAGTAGTACGCAGGGGGCTGAGACCCAGTACTTC
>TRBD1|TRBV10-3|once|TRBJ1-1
CATIATADTGGNAFF
TGTGCCACCATCGCGACCGCGGACACAGGGGGCAACGCTTTCTTT
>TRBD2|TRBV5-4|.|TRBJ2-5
CASSVTSGYQETQYF
TGTGCCAGCAGCGTGACTAGCGGGTACCAAGAGACCCAGTACTTC
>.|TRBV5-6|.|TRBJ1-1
CASSRKWGPNTEAFF
TGTGCCAGCAGTCGGAAATGGGGCCCGAACACTGAAGCTTTCTTT
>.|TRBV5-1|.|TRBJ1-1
CASSLATGMNTEAFF
TGCGCCAGCAGCTTGGCAACAGGCATGAACACTGAAGCTTTCTTT
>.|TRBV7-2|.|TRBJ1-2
CASSLEGRGTYGYTF
TGTGCCAGCAGCCTAGAGGGCAGGGGCACATATGGCTACACCTTC
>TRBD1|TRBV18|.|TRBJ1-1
CASSGQGNTEAFF
TGTGCCAGCTCAGGACAGGGGAACACTGAAGCTTTCTTT
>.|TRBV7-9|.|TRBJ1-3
CASSFSTATGNTIYF
TGTGCCAGCAGCTTTTCTACCGCAACTGGAAACACCATATATTTT
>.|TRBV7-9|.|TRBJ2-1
CASSPHFNEQFF
TGTGCCAGCAGCCCCCATTTCAATGAGCAGTTCTTC
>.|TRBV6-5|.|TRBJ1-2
CASSWGQDYGYTF
TGTGCCAGCAGTTGGGGGCAGGACTATGGCTACACCTTC
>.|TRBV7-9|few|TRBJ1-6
CASSLEDNNSPLHF
TGTGCCAGCAGCTTGGAGGATAATAATTCACCCCTCCACTTT
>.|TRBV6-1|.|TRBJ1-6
CASSEASARGSPLHF
TGTGCCAGCAGTGAAGCGTCCGCCCGCGGATCACCCCTCCACTTT